The 11 T cell receptor beta chains given below trace back to one sample, sequenced in a study of OX40 agonist ivuxolimab in advanced cancers. Only in-frame clones appear in the TCRdb table, and some are missing; sequencing was by immunoSEQ multiplex PCR. The data contain some 70,000 clones, approximately 80% of them singletons. The source was CD4+ or CD8+ T cells sorted from blood, collected in a trial of the OX40 agonist ivuxolimab. Receptors were obtained from an adult with an advanced solid tumor such as melanoma, head and neck, liver or kidney cancer.

The chain has TRBV7-2 and TRBJ2-1, with D possibly matching TRBD2 (5 bases). CDR3 length: 14 residues. Trimming cost V 1 base and J 6 bases, with 10 bases left between them. CDR1 SGHTA and CDR2 FQGNSA come from the germline V gene. The CDR3 region has the DNA TGTGCCAGCAGCTTAGTAGTAGGGAGCAATGAGCAGTTCTTC. Protein: CASSLVVGSNEQFF.

The genes are TRBV6-6 and TRBJ1-2; TRBD1 is a possible D gene (6 bases). The germline CDR1 and CDR2 sequences are MNHNY and SVGAGI (reference sequence). The CDR3 loop spans 15 amino acids. V was pared by 0 bases and J by 4 bases, with 12 bases between. For the CDR3, the DNA is TGTGCCAGCAGTTACTCAATAGGGGGGCCCTATGGCTACACCTTC. Amino acids: CASSYSIGGPYGYTF.

This chain connects TRBV28 to TRBJ1-5, with a weak D call TRBD1 (6 bases). This CDR3 region has 14 residues. Germline assignment: CDR1 MDHEN and CDR2 SYDVKM. With 6 bases removed from V and 7 bases from J, the gap between germline ends came to 16 bases. The CDR3 nucleotides are TGTGCCAGCAGATCCGGGACATCGCGACAGCCCCAGCATTTT. It encodes CASRSGTSRQPQHF.

This sequence joins TRBV9 and TRBJ1-6; weak D call: TRBD1 (6 bases). Per the germline V gene, CDR1 is SGDLS and CDR2 is YYNGEE. V lost 4 bases and J 6 bases, leaving 17 bases between the germline ends. The CDR3 is 16 residues long. The CDR3 DNA is TGTGCCAGCAGCTCCCCGACGGGGGCTGGTAATTCACCCCTCCACTTT. The encoded protein is CASSSPTGAGNSPLHF. Drawing the rest from reference TRBV9 and TRBJ1-6, the complete variable domain is DSGVTQTPKHLITATGQRVTLRCSPRSGDLSVYWYQQSLDQGLQFLIQYYNGEERAKGNILERFSAQQFPDLHSELNLSSLELGDSALYFCASSSPTGAGNSPLHFGNGTRLTVT.

This chain joins TRBV5-4 and TRBJ2-1; D is unresolved. Trimming took 0 bases from V and 9 from J, leaving 7 bases between them. This CDR3 is built from 12 residues. CDR1 is SGHNT, CDR2 YYREEE, per germline (reference sequence). As DNA, the CDR3 is TGTGCCAGCAGCTTGGAACCATCTGAGCAGTTCTTC. Translation gives CASSLEPSEQFF.

The chain combines TRBV4-3 with TRBJ2-6; D is undetermined. In germline, CDR1 is LGHNA, CDR2 YSLEER. This CDR3 is built from 16 residues. Deletions cut 0 bases from V and 1 base from J, with 7 bases between. The CDR3 sequence is CASSQDLDSGANVLTF. The CDR3 nucleotides read TGCGCCAGCAGCCAAGATCTGGATTCTGGGGCCAACGTCCTGACTTTC.

The CDR3 sequence is CASSFSAGTDTQYF. In nucleotides, the CDR3 is TGCGCCAGCAGCTTTTCGGCCGGCACAGATACGCAGTATTTT. V usage is TRBV5-1 and J usage is TRBJ2-3; D is unclear. Germline V gives CDR1 SGHRS, CDR2 YFSETQ. V was cut by 2 bases and J by 1 base, with 8 bases left in between. This CDR3 contains 14 residues.

The chain is built from TRBV6-1 and TRBJ2-3, with TRBD2 matching over 8 bases. The CDR3 covers 15 residues. V shed 2 bases, J shed 4 bases, and the junction held 5 bases outside the gene matches. From germline, CDR1 is MNHNS and CDR2 SASEGT. For the CDR3, the DNA is TGTGCCAGCAGTGAAAGGGACGGGGGGGCAGATACGCAGTATTTT. It yields the protein CASSERDGGADTQYF.

This rearrangement joins TRBV27 to TRBJ1-6; 8 nucleotides align to TRBD1. The CDR3 has 15 residues. Germline trimming cut 2 bases from V and 7 bases from J; bases unmatched to any gene: 4. CDR1 MNHEY and CDR2 SMNVEV come from the germline V gene (reference sequence). The CDR3 sequence: CASSLSRQGNSPLHF. The CDR3 DNA is TGTGCCAGCAGTTTAAGCAGACAGGGGAATTCACCCCTCCACTTT.

V gene TRBV19 combines with J gene TRBJ2-7, with a tentative D call TRBD1 (5 bases). V lost 3 bases and J lost 3, with 12 bases in between. Per germline, CDR1 LNHDA and CDR2 SQIVND (reference sequence). This CDR3 contains 14 residues. The CDR3 DNA is TGTGCCAGTAGTATCTCCCAGGGCTACTACGAGCAGTACTTC. Translated, it gives CASSISQGYYEQYF.

The rearrangement uses TRBV6-5 and TRBJ2-2; D ambiguous. The CDR3 consists of 16 residues. The germline CDR1 and CDR2 sequences are MNHEY and SVGAGI. V was clipped by 0 bases and J by 6 bases, with 14 bases between them. DNA of the CDR3: TGTGCCAGCAGTTACTCGCCCCCCACATTACCCGGGGAGCTGTTTTTT. Its translation: CASSYSPPTLPGELFF.